This T cell receptor (beta chain) was captured in a study of blood T cell repertoires in COVID-19. Cohort placement rested on clinical history that participants reported themselves. Among Cohort 3 donors, those recovered had two negative PCRs, clearance, or symptom resolution. This CDR3 contains 13 residues. V dropped 3 bases and J dropped 2 bases, with 7 bases sitting between them. CDR1 is SGHNT and CDR2 is YENEEA in the germline V gene. In the original analysis: Estimated nucleated cell counts came from reference gene primer amplification. The data were produced by immunoSEQ multiplex PCR, yet TCRdb's version contains in-frame clones alone and is incomplete. For V, J and clone size, that table is used; D and trimming come from the DNA. This table has around 500,000 clones, 88% appearing once. Of note for this clone: Within the sample, other DNA sequences also encode this same CDR3.

The clonotype comes from a middle-aged woman who had recovered from COVID-19. Input material: PBMCs or T cells enriched from blood (not recorded which). V gene TRBV11-3 combines with J gene TRBJ1-1, with no clear D. CDR3 in amino acids: CASSFEGNTEAFF. The CDR3 DNA follows: TGTGCCAGCAGCTTCGAGGGAAACACTGAAGCTTTCTTT.